A selection of T cell receptor beta chains follows, all from one sample in a study of blood T cell repertoires in COVID-19. Only in-frame clones appear in the TCRdb table, and some are missing; sequencing was by immunoSEQ multiplex PCR. The table has a few hundred thousand clones, approximately 87% seen once. The source material was peripheral blood. These receptors came from a woman aged 45 to 65 who had recovered from COVID-19. Both conserved end residues are part of each CDR3. D genes are given only for firm matches. Clone size, where shown, is once, few, many, or a class for clones that have expanded.

V gene: TRBV3-1/TRBV3-2
D gene: NA
clone size: NA
J gene: TRBJ2-2
CDR3 protein: CASSQEMGPGTGELFF
CDR3 DNA: TGTGCCAGCAGCCAAGAAATGGGGCCGGGCACCGGGGAGCTGTTTTTT

V gene: TRBV13
D gene: TRBD2
clone size: NA
J gene: TRBJ2-5
CDR3 protein: CASSLRLAGGETQYF
CDR3 DNA: TGTGCCAGCAGCTTAAGACTAGCTGGGGGAGAGACCCAGTACTTC

V gene: TRBV6-6
D gene: TRBD1
clone size: NA
J gene: TRBJ1-2
CDR3 protein: CASSGDRENYGYTF
CDR3 DNA: TGTGCCAGCTCCGGGGACAGGGAGAACTATGGCTACACCTTC

V gene: TRBV19
D gene: NA
clone size: few
J gene: TRBJ2-7
CDR3 protein: CASSIGGILSYEQYF
CDR3 DNA: TGTGCCAGTAGTATTGGAGGGATACTCTCCTACGAGCAGTACTTC

V gene: TRBV7-9
D gene: NA
clone size: NA
J gene: TRBJ1-2
CDR3 protein: CASSSLPGVHGYTF
CDR3 DNA: TGTGCCAGCAGCTCCCTCCCGGGGGTGCATGGCTACACCTTC

V gene: TRBV5-1
D gene: NA
clone size: NA
J gene: TRBJ1-2
CDR3 protein: CASSKVGQPYGYTF
CDR3 DNA: TGCGCCAGCAGCAAAGTGGGGCAGCCCTATGGCTACACCTTC

V gene: TRBV4-3
D gene: NA
clone size: NA
J gene: TRBJ2-1
CDR3 protein: CASSHSTWYNEQFF
CDR3 DNA: TGCGCCAGCAGCCATTCTACTTGGTACAATGAGCAGTTCTTC

V gene: TRBV3-1/TRBV3-2
D gene: TRBD1
clone size: NA
J gene: TRBJ1-2
CDR3 protein: CASSQEDRAYTF
CDR3 DNA: TGTGCCAGCAGCCAAGAGGACAGGGCCTACACCTTC

V gene: TRBV10-3
D gene: TRBD1
clone size: NA
J gene: TRBJ1-2
CDR3 protein: CAISGTGGDYGYTF
CDR3 DNA: TGTGCCATCAGCGGGACAGGGGGCGACTATGGCTACACCTTC

V gene: TRBV6-5
D gene: NA
clone size: once
J gene: TRBJ2-7
CDR3 protein: CASSRDKAYEQYF
CDR3 DNA: TGTGCCAGCAGTCGTGACAAGGCCTACGAGCAGTACTTC

V gene: TRBV11-2
D gene: TRBD2
clone size: NA
J gene: TRBJ2-1
CDR3 protein: CASSYPENQGGRSGPRSYNEQFF
CDR3 DNA: TGTGCCAGCAGTTATCCCGAAAACCAGGGAGGGAGATCAGGGCCTAGGTCCTACAATGAGCAGTTCTTC

V gene: TRBV6-2/TRBV6-3
D gene: NA
clone size: once
J gene: TRBJ2-2
CDR3 protein: CASSSGNTGELFF
CDR3 DNA: TGTGCCAGCAGTTCCGGGAACACCGGGGAGCTGTTTTTT

V gene: TRBV7-3
D gene: NA
clone size: NA
J gene: TRBJ2-6
CDR3 protein: CASSFGFSSGANVLTF
CDR3 DNA: TGTGCCAGCAGCTTCGGGTTCAGCTCTGGGGCCAACGTCCTGACTTTC

V gene: TRBV11-3
D gene: TRBD2
clone size: once
J gene: TRBJ2-1
CDR3 protein: CASSRDYPSVEQFF
CDR3 DNA: TGTGCCAGCAGCAGGGACTACCCGAGTGTGGAGCAGTTCTTC

V gene: TRBV5-6
D gene: NA
clone size: NA
J gene: TRBJ1-2
CDR3 protein: CASSLFWESGYGYTF
CDR3 DNA: TGTGCCAGCAGCTTGTTTTGGGAGTCTGGCTATGGCTACACCTTC

V gene: TRBV5-1
D gene: NA
clone size: NA
J gene: TRBJ2-1
CDR3 protein: CASSRGTDYNEQFF
CDR3 DNA: TGCGCCAGCAGCCGCGGGACCGACTACAATGAGCAGTTCTTC

V gene: TRBV4-2
D gene: NA
clone size: NA
J gene: TRBJ1-2
CDR3 protein: CASSQDHGGDGYTF
CDR3 DNA: TGTGCCAGCAGCCAAGATCATGGGGGGGACGGCTACACCTTC

V gene: TRBV6-5
D gene: TRBD2
clone size: NA
J gene: TRBJ2-7
CDR3 protein: CASRGGLADSYEQYF
CDR3 DNA: TGTGCCAGCAGGGGGGGACTAGCGGATTCCTACGAGCAGTACTTC

V gene: TRBV3-1/TRBV3-2
D gene: TRBD2
clone size: NA
J gene: TRBJ2-1
CDR3 protein: CASSRITSVGEQFF
CDR3 DNA: TGTGCCAGCAGTCGCATCACTAGCGTTGGTGAGCAGTTCTTC

V gene: TRBV6-2/TRBV6-3
D gene: NA
clone size: NA
J gene: TRBJ1-6
CDR3 protein: CASSQLRQDLHF
CDR3 DNA: TGTGCCAGCAGTCAATTACGACAGGACCTCCACTTT

V gene: TRBV7-9
D gene: TRBD1
clone size: NA
J gene: TRBJ1-2
CDR3 protein: CASSPGTALGGYTF
CDR3 DNA: TGTGCCAGCAGCCCGGGGACAGCCTTGGGTGGCTACACCTTC

V gene: TRBV12-1
D gene: NA
clone size: NA
J gene: TRBJ2-7
CDR3 protein: CASSFILYEQYF
CDR3 DNA: TGTGCCAGCAGCTTTATCCTCTACGAGCAGTACTTC

V gene: TRBV5-8
D gene: TRBD1
clone size: NA
J gene: TRBJ2-5
CDR3 protein: CASSPTGGRETQYF
CDR3 DNA: TGTGCCAGCAGCCCGACAGGGGGCAGAGAGACCCAGTACTTC

V gene: TRBV3-1/TRBV3-2
D gene: TRBD1
clone size: NA
J gene: TRBJ1-6
CDR3 protein: CASSPGTDQNSPLHF
CDR3 DNA: TGTGCCAGCAGCCCGGGGACAGACCAAAATTCACCCCTCCACTTT

V gene: TRBV5-1
D gene: TRBD1
clone size: NA
J gene: TRBJ2-5
CDR3 protein: CASSFPGTEETQYF
CDR3 DNA: TGCGCCAGCAGCTTCCCCGGGACAGAAGAGACCCAGTACTTC

V gene: TRBV28
D gene: TRBD1
clone size: few
J gene: TRBJ1-6
CDR3 protein: CASSSGQGNISPLHF
CDR3 DNA: TGTGCCAGCAGTTCCGGACAGGGGAATATTTCACCCCTCCACTTT

V gene: TRBV10-3
D gene: NA
clone size: NA
J gene: TRBJ1-5
CDR3 protein: CATKNSKNYNQPQHF
CDR3 DNA: TGTGCCACCAAAAACTCAAAAAACTACAATCAGCCCCAGCATTTT

V gene: TRBV6-7
D gene: NA
clone size: NA
J gene: TRBJ1-4
CDR3 protein: CASSYHATNEKLFF
CDR3 DNA: TGTGCCAGCAGTTACCATGCAACTAATGAAAAACTGTTTTTT

V gene: TRBV7-6
D gene: NA
clone size: NA
J gene: TRBJ2-2
CDR3 protein: CASSGRSTSGGELFF
CDR3 DNA: TGTGCCAGCAGCGGGAGGTCGACCAGTGGCGGGGAGCTGTTTTTT

V gene: TRBV6-1
D gene: TRBD2
clone size: few
J gene: TRBJ2-1
CDR3 protein: CASSDRLAGRDNEQFF
CDR3 DNA: TGTGCCAGCAGTGACCGACTAGCGGGACGGGACAATGAGCAGTTCTTC

V gene: TRBV6-2/TRBV6-3
D gene: NA
clone size: NA
J gene: TRBJ2-1
CDR3 protein: CASSPGPWRGYNEQFF
CDR3 DNA: TGTGCCAGCAGTCCAGGGCCCTGGCGGGGCTACAATGAGCAGTTCTTC

V gene: TRBV6-5
D gene: TRBD1
clone size: NA
J gene: TRBJ1-6
CDR3 protein: CASYTGGDLGSPLHF
CDR3 DNA: TGTGCCAGCTACACAGGGGGCGACTTGGGGTCACCCCTCCACTTT

V gene: TRBV19
D gene: NA
clone size: NA
J gene: TRBJ1-2
CDR3 protein: CASSIRAGLNGYTF
CDR3 DNA: TGTGCCAGTAGTATAAGGGCGGGGTTGAATGGCTACACCTTC

V gene: TRBV9
D gene: NA
clone size: NA
J gene: TRBJ2-7
CDR3 protein: CASSVSIDSNEQYF
CDR3 DNA: TGTGCCAGCAGCGTAAGCATCGACAGTAACGAGCAGTACTTC

V gene: TRBV29-1
D gene: NA
clone size: NA
J gene: TRBJ2-4
CDR3 protein: CSVVFGAEAKNIQYF
CDR3 DNA: TGCAGCGTTGTGTTTGGCGCGGAAGCCAAAAACATTCAGTACTTC

V gene: TRBV10-3
D gene: NA
clone size: NA
J gene: TRBJ2-1
CDR3 protein: CAISRTPGRGGDEQFF
CDR3 DNA: TGTGCCATCAGTAGAACCCCGGGACGAGGAGGGGATGAGCAGTTCTTC

V gene: TRBV18
D gene: NA
clone size: NA
J gene: TRBJ1-2
CDR3 protein: CASSPETGSMGNYGYTF
CDR3 DNA: TGTGCCAGCTCACCCGAGACAGGTTCGATGGGTAACTATGGCTACACCTTC

V gene: TRBV12-3/TRBV12-4
D gene: NA
clone size: NA
J gene: TRBJ2-7
CDR3 protein: CASSAGLFYEQYF
CDR3 DNA: TGTGCCAGCAGCGCTGGACTCTTCTACGAGCAGTACTTC

V gene: TRBV29-1
D gene: TRBD1
clone size: NA
J gene: TRBJ2-5
CDR3 protein: CSVERTGGIQETQYF
CDR3 DNA: TGCAGCGTTGAAAGGACAGGGGGCATCCAAGAGACCCAGTACTTC

V gene: TRBV5-4
D gene: TRBD2
clone size: NA
J gene: TRBJ2-5
CDR3 protein: CASSKTLAAQETQYF
CDR3 DNA: TGTGCCAGCAGCAAGACGCTAGCGGCTCAAGAGACCCAGTACTTC

V gene: TRBV18
D gene: NA
clone size: NA
J gene: TRBJ2-1
CDR3 protein: CASSPRTRDNEQFF
CDR3 DNA: TGTGCCAGCTCACCTCGAACTAGGGACAATGAGCAGTTCTTC

V gene: TRBV7-9
D gene: TRBD1
clone size: once
J gene: TRBJ1-2
CDR3 protein: CASSIDRGRGYGYTF
CDR3 DNA: TGTGCCAGCAGCATAGACAGGGGGCGAGGCTATGGCTACACCTTC

V gene: TRBV6-5
D gene: NA
clone size: few
J gene: TRBJ1-1
CDR3 protein: CASSYLAGADTEAFF
CDR3 DNA: TGTGCCAGCAGTTACTTAGCAGGGGCGGACACTGAAGCTTTCTTT